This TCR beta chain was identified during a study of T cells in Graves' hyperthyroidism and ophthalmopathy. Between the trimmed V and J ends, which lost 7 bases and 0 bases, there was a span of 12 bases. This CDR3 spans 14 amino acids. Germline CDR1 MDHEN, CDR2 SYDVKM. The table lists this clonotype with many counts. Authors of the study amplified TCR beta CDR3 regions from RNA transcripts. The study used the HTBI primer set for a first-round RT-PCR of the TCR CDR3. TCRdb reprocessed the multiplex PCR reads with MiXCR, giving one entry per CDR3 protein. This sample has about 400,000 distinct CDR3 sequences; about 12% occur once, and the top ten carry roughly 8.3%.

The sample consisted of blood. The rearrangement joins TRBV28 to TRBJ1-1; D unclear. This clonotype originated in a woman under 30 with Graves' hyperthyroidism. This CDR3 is CASTPGEMNTEAFF. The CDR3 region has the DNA TGTGCCAGCACCCCCGGGGAAATGAACACTGAAGCTTTCTTT. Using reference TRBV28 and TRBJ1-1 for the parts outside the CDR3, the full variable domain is DVKVTQSSRYLVKRTGEKVFLECVQDMDHENMFWYRQDPGLGLRLIYFSYDVKMKEKGDIPEGYSVSREKKERFSLILESASTNQTSMYLCASTPGEMNTEAFFGQGTRLTVV.